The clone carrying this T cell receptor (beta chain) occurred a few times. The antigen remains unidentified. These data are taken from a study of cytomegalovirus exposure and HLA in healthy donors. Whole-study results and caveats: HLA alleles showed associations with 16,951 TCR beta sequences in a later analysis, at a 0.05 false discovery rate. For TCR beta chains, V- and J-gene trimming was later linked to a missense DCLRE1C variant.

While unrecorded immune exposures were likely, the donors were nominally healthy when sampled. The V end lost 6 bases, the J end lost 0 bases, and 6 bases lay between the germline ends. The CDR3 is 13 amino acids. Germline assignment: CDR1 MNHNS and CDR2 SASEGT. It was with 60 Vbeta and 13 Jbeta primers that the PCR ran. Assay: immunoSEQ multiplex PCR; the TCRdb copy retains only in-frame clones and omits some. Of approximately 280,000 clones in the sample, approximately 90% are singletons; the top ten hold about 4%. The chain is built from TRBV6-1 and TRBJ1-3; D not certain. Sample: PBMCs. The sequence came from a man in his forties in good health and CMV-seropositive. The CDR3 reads CASRLNSGNTIYF. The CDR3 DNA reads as TGTGCCAGCAGGCTAAACTCTGGAAACACCATATATTTT.